The next 6 T cell receptor beta chains were all read from a single sample in a study of T cell changes during pregnancy in multiple sclerosis. The protocol was immunoSEQ multiplex PCR, while the TCRdb copy is restricted to in-frame clones and leaves out a portion. The data show some 41,000 clones, more than 75% seen once. The source material was PBMCs (not recorded whether the cells were cultured). The receptors here all came from a female donor with multiple sclerosis, enrolled in a pregnancy study.

The V and J genes are TRBV10-3 and TRBJ1-1; TRBD1 aligns across 7 bases. V was pared by 4 bases and J by 0 bases, with 5 bases of the junction left unmatched. The germline CDR1 and CDR2 sequences are ENHRY and SYGVKD. The CDR3 consists of 15 residues. CDR3 coding DNA: TGTGCCATCAGTGCTGCCGGGACAGTGAACACTGAAGCTTTCTTT. Translating it yields CAISAAGTVNTEAFF.

The V gene is TRBV10-1, the J gene TRBJ2-3; the match to TRBD2 covers 7 bases. CDR3 length: 16 amino acids. The V gene's germline CDR1 is WNHNN and CDR2 SYGVQD (reference sequence). Unmatched junction bases numbered 11, after V lost 4 bases and J lost 4 bases. DNA of the CDR3: TGCGCCAGCAGTGCTGAGGCGGGAGCCCCCCCAGATACGCAGTATTTT. It encodes CASSAEAGAPPDTQYF.

The chain links TRBV6-5 to TRBJ1-3, with a weak D call TRBD1 (5 bases). The CDR3 has 16 residues. Trimming stripped 0 bases from V and 2 bases from J, with 11 bases between. CDR1 MNHEY and CDR2 SVGAGI come from the germline V gene. CDR3 nucleotides: TGTGCCAGCAGTTACTCAGGGGAGGGAACTGGAAACACCATATATTTT. Translated, it gives CASSYSGEGTGNTIYF.

This sequence joins TRBV10-3 and TRBJ2-2; TRBD2 is a possible D gene (5 bases). Germline V gene data show CDR1 as ENHRY and CDR2 as SYGVKD. This CDR3 region has 14 residues. V lost 7 bases and J lost 3, with 12 bases in between. CDR3 loop: CAITQGRDTGELFF. DNA of the CDR3: TGTGCCATCACCCAAGGGAGAGACACCGGGGAGCTGTTTTTT.

The J gene is TRBJ2-7, the V gene TRBV6-1; D not resolved. CDR1 and CDR2 from the germline V gene are MNHNS and SASEGT. The V and J ends lost 6 bases and 2 bases respectively, with 8 bases between them. This CDR3 has 12 amino acids. CDR3 in DNA: TGTGCCAGCAGGTCCATGCCCTACGAGCAGTACTTC. This translates into CASRSMPYEQYF.

CDR3 in amino acids: CASSGVSSYNEQFF. In nucleotides, the CDR3 is TGTGCCAGTAGCGGCGTCAGCTCCTACAATGAGCAGTTCTTC. V usage is TRBV19 and J usage is TRBJ2-1, with D uncertain. Germline V lookup: CDR1 LNHDA, CDR2 SQIVND (reference sequence). The length of the CDR3 is 14 residues. V was shortened by 6 bases and J by 0 bases, with 9 bases between the two germline ends. The full variable domain, in which reference TRBV19 and TRBJ2-1 provide the parts outside the CDR3, is DGGITQSPKYLFRKEGQNVTLSCEQNLNHDAMYWYRQDPGQGLRLIYYSQIVNDFQKGDIAEGYSVSREKKESFPLTVTSAQKNPTAFYLCASSGVSSYNEQFFGPGTRLTVL.